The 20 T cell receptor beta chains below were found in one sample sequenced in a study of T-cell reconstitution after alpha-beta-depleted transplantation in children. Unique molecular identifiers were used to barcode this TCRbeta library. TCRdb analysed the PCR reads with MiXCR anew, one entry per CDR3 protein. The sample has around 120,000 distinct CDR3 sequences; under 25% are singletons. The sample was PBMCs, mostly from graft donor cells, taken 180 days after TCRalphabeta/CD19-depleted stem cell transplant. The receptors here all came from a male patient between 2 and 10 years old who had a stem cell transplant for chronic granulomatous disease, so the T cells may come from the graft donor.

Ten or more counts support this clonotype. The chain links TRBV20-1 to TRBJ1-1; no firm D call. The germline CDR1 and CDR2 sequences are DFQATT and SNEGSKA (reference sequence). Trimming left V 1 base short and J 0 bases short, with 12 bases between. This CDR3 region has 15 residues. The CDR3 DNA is TGCAGTGCTAGAGTATTCCTCTTAATGAACACTGAAGCTTTCTTT. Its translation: CSARVFLLMNTEAFF.

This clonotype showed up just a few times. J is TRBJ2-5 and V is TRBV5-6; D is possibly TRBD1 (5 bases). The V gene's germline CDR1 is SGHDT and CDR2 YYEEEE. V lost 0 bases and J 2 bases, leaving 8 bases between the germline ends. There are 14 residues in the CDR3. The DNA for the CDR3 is TGTGCCAGCAGCTTGGGCAGGGTACAAGAGACCCAGTACTTC. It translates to CASSLGRVQETQYF.

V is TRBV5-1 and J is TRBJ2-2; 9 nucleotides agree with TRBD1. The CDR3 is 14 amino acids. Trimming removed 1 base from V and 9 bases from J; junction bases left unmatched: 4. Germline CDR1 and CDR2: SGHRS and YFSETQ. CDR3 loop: CASSLRDRVRELFF. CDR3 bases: TGCGCCAGCAGCTTGCGGGACAGGGTCCGGGAGCTGTTTTTT.

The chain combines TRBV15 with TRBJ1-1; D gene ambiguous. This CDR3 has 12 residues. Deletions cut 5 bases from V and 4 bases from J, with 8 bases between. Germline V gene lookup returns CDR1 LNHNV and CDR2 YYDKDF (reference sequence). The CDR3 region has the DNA TGTGCCACCAGCGGCGGTAGCACTGAAGCTTTCTTT. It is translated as CATSGGSTEAFF.

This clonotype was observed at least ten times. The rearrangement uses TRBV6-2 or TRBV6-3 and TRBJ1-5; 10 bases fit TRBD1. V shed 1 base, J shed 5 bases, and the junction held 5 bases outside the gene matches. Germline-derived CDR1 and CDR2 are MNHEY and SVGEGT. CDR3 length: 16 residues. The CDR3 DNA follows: TGTGCCAGCAGTTACTGGGGGACAGGGGATTATCAGCCCCAGCATTTT. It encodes CASSYWGTGDYQPQHF.

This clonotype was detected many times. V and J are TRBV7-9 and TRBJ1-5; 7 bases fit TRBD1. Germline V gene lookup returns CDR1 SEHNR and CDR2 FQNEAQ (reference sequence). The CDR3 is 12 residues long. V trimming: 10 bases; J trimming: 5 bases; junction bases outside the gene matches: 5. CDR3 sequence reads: CAIGTGDQPQHF. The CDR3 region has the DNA TGTGCCATCGGTACAGGGGATCAGCCCCAGCATTTT. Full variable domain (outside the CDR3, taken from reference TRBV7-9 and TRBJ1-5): DTGVSQNPRHKITKRGQNVTFRCDPISEHNRLYWYRQTLGQGPEFLTYFQNEAQLEKSRLLSDRFSAERPKGSFSTLEIQRTEQGDSAMYLCAIGTGDQPQHFGDGTRLSIL.

The CDR3 region has the DNA TGTGCCAGCAGTTCGCCCCGGGGCTACGAGCAGTACTTC. Translating gives CASSSPRGYEQYF. The chain combines TRBV12-3 or TRBV12-4 with TRBJ2-7, with D tentatively TRBD2 (5 bases). This CDR3 region has 13 residues. V was trimmed by 4 bases and J by 3 bases, leaving 10 bases between them.

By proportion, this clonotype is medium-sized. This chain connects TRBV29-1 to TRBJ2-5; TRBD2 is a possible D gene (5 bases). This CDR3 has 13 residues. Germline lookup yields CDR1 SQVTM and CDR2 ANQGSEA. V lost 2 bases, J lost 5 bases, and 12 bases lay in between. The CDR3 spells CSVETGSGETQYF. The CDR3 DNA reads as TGCAGCGTTGAAACGGGGTCGGGCGAGACCCAGTACTTC.

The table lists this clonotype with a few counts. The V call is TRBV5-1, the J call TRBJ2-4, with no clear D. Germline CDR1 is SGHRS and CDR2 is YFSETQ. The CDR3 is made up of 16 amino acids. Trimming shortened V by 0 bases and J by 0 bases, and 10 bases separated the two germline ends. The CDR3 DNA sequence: TGCGCCAGCAGCTTGGGGGATGCACTAGCCAAAAACATTCAGTACTTC. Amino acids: CASSLGDALAKNIQYF.

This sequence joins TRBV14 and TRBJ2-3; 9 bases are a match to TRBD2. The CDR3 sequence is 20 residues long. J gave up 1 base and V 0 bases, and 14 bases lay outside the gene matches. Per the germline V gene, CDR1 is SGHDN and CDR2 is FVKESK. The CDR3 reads CASSQEYRITKREGTDTQYF. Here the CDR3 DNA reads TGTGCCAGCAGCCAAGAATACAGGATTACCAAGCGGGAGGGCACAGATACGCAGTATTTT.

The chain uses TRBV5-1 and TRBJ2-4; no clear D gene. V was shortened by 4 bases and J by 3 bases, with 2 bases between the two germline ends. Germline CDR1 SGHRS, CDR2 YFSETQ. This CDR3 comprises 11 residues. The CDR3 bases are TGCGCCAGCAGCATCAAAAACATTCAGTACTTC. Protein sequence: CASSIKNIQYF.

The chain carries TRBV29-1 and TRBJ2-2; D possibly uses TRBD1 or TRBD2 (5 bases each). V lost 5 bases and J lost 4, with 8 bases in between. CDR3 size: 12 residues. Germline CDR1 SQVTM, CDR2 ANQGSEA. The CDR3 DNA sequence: TGCAGCGTTTTGGGGGTCACCGGGGAGCTGTTTTTT. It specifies CSVLGVTGELFF.

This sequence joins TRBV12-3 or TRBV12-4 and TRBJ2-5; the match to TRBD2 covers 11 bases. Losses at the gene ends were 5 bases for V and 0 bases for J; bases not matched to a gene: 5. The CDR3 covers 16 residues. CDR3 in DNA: TGTGCCAGCAGTCCCCCTAGCGGGGGGTACCAAGAGACCCAGTACTTC. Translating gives CASSPPSGGYQETQYF.

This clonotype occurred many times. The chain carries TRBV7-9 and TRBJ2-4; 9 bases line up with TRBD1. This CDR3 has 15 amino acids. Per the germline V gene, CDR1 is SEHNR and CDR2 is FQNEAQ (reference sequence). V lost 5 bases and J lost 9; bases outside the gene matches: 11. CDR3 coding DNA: TGTGCCAGCAGCGTCGGGACAGGGCTAATGGGCATTCAGTACTTC. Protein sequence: CASSVGTGLMGIQYF.

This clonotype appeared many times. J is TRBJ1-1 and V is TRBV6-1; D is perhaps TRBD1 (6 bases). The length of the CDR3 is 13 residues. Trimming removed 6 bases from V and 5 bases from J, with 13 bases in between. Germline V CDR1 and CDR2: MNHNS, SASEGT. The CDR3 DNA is TGTGCCAGCAGGCAGGGGTCGTGGACTGAAGCTTTCTTT. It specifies CASRQGSWTEAFF.

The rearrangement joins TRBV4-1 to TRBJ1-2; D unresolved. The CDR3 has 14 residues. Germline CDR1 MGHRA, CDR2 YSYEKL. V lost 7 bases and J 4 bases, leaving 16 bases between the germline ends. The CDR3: CASTEAQTLYGYTF. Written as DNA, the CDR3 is TGCGCCAGCACCGAAGCCCAGACTCTCTATGGCTACACCTTC.

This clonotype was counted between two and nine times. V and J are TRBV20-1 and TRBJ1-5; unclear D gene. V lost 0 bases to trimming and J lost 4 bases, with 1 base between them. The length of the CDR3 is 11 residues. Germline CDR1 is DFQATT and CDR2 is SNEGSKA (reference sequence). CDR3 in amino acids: CSARENQPQHF. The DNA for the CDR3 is TGCAGTGCTAGAGAAAATCAGCCCCAGCATTTT.

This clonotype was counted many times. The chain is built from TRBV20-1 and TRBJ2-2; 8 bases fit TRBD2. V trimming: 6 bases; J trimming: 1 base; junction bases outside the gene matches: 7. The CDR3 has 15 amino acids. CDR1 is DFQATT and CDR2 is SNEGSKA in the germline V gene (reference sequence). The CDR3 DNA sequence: TGCAGTGCCCCATATCGGGGGGGGAACACCGGGGAGCTGTTTTTT. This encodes CSAPYRGGNTGELFF.

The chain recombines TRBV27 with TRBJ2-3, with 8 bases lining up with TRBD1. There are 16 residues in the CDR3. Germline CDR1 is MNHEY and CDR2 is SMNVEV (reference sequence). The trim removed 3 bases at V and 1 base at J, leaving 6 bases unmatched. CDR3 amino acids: CASSLRTGIRTDTQYF. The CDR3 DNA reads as TGTGCCAGCAGTTTGCGGACAGGGATTCGCACAGATACGCAGTATTTT.

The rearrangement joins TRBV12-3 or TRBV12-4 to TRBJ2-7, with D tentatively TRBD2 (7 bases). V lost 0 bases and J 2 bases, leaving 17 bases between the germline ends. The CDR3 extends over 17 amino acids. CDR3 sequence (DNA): TGTGCCAGCAGTTTAGCATTAGGCGGGGGCCTAACCTACGAGCAGTACTTC. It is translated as CASSLALGGGLTYEQYF.